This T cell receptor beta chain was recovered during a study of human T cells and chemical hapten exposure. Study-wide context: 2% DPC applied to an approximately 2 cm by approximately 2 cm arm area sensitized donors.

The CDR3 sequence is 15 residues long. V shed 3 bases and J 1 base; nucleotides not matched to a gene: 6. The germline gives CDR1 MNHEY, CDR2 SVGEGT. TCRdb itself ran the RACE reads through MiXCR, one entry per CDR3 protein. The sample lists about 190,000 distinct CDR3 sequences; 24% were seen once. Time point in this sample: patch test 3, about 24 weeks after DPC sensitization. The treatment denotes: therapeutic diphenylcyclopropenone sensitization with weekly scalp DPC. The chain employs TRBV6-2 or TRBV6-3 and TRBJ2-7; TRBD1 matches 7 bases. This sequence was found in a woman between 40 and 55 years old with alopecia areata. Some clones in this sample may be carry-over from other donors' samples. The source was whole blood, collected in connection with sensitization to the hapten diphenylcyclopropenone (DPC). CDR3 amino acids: CASSYRPGGSYEQYF. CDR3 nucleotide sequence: TGTGCCAGCAGTTATAGGCCAGGGGGTTCCTACGAGCAGTACTTC.